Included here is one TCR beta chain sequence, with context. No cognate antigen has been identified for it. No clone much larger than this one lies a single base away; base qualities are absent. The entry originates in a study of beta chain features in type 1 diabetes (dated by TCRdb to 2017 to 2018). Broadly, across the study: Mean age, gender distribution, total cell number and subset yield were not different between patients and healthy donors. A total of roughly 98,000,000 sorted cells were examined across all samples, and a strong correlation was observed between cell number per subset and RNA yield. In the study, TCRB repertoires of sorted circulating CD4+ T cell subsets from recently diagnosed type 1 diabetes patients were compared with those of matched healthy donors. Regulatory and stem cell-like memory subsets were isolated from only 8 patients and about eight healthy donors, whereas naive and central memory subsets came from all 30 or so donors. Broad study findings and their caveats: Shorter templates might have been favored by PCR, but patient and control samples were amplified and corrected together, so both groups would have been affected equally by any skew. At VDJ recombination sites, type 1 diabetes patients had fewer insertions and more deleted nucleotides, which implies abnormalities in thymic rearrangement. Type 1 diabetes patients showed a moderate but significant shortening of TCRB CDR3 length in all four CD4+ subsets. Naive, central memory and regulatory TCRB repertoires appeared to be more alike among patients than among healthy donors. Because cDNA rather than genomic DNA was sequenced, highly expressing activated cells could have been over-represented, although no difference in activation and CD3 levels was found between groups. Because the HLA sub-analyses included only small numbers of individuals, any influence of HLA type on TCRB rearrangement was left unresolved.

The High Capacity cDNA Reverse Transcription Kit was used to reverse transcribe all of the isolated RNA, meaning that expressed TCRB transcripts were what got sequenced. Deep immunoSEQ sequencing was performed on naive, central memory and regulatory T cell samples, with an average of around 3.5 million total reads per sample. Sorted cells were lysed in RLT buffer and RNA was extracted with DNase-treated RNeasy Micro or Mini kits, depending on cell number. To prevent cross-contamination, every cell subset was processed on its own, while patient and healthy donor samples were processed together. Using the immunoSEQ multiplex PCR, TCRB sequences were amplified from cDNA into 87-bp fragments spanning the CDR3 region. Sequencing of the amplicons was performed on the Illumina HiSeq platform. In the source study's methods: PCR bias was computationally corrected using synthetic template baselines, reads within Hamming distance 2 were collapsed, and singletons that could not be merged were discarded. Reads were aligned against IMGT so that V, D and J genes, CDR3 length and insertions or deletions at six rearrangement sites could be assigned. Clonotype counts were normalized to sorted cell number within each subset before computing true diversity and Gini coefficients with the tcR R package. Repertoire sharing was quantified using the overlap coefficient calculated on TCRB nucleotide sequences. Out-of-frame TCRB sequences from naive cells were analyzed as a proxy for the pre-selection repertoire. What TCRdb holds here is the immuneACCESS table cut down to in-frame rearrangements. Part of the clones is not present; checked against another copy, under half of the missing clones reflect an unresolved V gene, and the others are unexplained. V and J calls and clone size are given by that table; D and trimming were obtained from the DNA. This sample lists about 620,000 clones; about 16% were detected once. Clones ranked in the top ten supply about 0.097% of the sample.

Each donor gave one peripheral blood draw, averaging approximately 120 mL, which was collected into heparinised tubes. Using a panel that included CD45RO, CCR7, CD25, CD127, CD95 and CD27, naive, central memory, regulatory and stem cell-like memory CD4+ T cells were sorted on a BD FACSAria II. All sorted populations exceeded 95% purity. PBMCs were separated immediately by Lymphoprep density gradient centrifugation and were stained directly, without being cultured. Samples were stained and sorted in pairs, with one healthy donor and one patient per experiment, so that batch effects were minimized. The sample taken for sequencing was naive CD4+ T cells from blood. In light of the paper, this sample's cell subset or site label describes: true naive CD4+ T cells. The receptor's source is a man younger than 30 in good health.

In nucleotide form, the sequence is TGCGCCAGCTGGCAAACCGGGACAGTGAACACTGAAGCTTTCTTT. It codes for CASWQTGTVNTEAFF. The chain is assembled from TRBV5-1 and TRBJ1-1; 7 central bases correspond to TRBD1. From cysteine to phenylalanine, the CDR3 is 15 amino acids long. Only the CDR3 region is kept as DNA, spanning 45 bases read in frame from base 1. The germline V gene supplies CDR1 SGHRS and CDR2 YFSETQ. V is pruned by 7 bases and J by 0 bases, leaving 9 bases of the junction without a gene match.